These 13 T cell receptor beta chains came from one sample sequenced in a study of blood T cell repertoires in COVID-19. Clones were sequenced by immunoSEQ multiplex PCR, and TCRdb holds only the in-frame ones, with some missing. Of around 120,000 clones listed, about 74% were seen once; the top ten hold 6.2%. Sequenced: peripheral blood. The receptors were sampled from an older man with acute or convalescent COVID-19.

The chain links TRBV5-1 to TRBJ2-7; D is perhaps TRBD2 (5 bases). Deletions cut 4 bases from V and 3 bases from J, with 14 bases between. Germline V gene sequence: CDR1 SGHRS, CDR2 YFSETQ. The CDR3 consists of 14 residues. The CDR3 DNA follows: TGCGCCAGCAGCCCCCTCAGCGGTTACTACGAGCAGTACTTC. It codes for CASSPLSGYYEQYF.

The CDR3 DNA sequence: TGTGCCAGCAGGATACAGGGAGATGGCGTCAATCAGCCCCAGCATTTT. Translated, it gives CASRIQGDGVNQPQHF. This chain connects TRBV7-2 to TRBJ1-5, with TRBD1 as a possible D gene (6 bases). The V and J ends lost 6 bases and 3 bases respectively, with 18 bases between them. This CDR3 is 16 amino acids long. Germline CDR1 is SGHTA and CDR2 is FQGNSA.

This chain connects TRBV6-5 to TRBJ2-2, with 8 positions matching TRBD1. Trimming took 6 bases from V and 3 from J; bases not matched to a gene: 3. CDR1 is MNHEY and CDR2 is SVGAGI in the germline V gene. This CDR3 is 14 amino acids long. CDR3 sequence: CASRTGVDTGELFF. CDR3 DNA sequence: TGTGCCAGCAGGACAGGGGTGGACACCGGGGAGCTGTTTTTT.

This clone was seen a handful of times. The chain joins TRBV5-1 to TRBJ2-3, with D uncertain. CDR3 length: 15 amino acids. Germline V lookup: CDR1 SGHRS, CDR2 YFSETQ. V lost 1 base and J lost 1, with 10 bases in between. The DNA for the CDR3 is TGCGCCAGCAGCTTGCAACAGCCTGGCACAGATACGCAGTATTTT. Translated, it gives CASSLQQPGTDTQYF.

V is TRBV6-5 and J is TRBJ1-5; D is unclear. The germline V and J ends were trimmed by 6 bases and 0 bases, with 9 bases remaining between them. The CDR3 runs to 14 residues. Germline CDR1 and CDR2: MNHEY and SVGAGI. The CDR3 is CASSWRYSNQPQHF. The DNA for the CDR3 is TGTGCCAGCAGCTGGCGGTATAGCAATCAGCCCCAGCATTTT.

This rearrangement joins TRBV10-3 to TRBJ1-1; 12 nucleotides match TRBD1. CDR3 length equals 15 residues. Germline values: CDR1 ENHRY, CDR2 SYGVKD. Trimming cost V 6 bases and J 3 bases; bases outside gene matches: 5. CDR3 region: CAIRGDRGQDTEAFF. DNA for the CDR3: TGTGCCATCAGGGGGGACAGGGGGCAGGACACTGAAGCTTTCTTT.

This clone was seen a few times. The chain carries TRBV2 and TRBJ1-5; perhaps TRBD1 as D (5 bases). CDR1 and CDR2 from the germline V gene are SNHLY and FYNNEI. The CDR3 consists of 14 residues. Trimming took 1 base from V and 5 from J, leaving 9 bases between them. This chain's CDR3 is CASSEGRGDQPQHF. In DNA, the CDR3 is TGTGCCAGCAGTGAAGGAAGGGGTGATCAGCCCCAGCATTTT.

The chain joins TRBV29-1 to TRBJ1-2, with 9 positions matching TRBD1. The CDR3 is 12 residues long. Germline V gene sequence: CDR1 SQVTM, CDR2 ANQGSEA. With V trimmed by 5 bases and J by 6 bases, 4 bases remained unmatched. The CDR3 region has the DNA TGCAGCGTTCACGGACAGGGGAATGGCTACACCTTC. Amino acids: CSVHGQGNGYTF.

The V call is TRBV7-3, the J call TRBJ1-5; TRBD1 aligns across 8 bases. The CDR3 is 14 amino acids. J was trimmed by 4 bases and V by 5 bases; bases with no gene match: 4. Germline-derived CDR1 and CDR2 are SGHTA and FQGTGA. The CDR3 sequence: CASSRHRGNQPQHF. The CDR3 DNA reads TGTGCCAGCAGCCGTCACAGGGGGAATCAGCCCCAGCATTTT.

This clone appeared a single time. J is TRBJ1-1 and V is TRBV2; TRBD1 matches at 7 bases. The germline V gene encodes CDR1 SNHLY and CDR2 FYNNEI. CDR3 length: 13 amino acids. The V and J ends lost 10 bases and 6 bases, in that order; junction bases with no gene match: 11. CDR3 amino acids: CATNTGDSPEAFF. The CDR3 DNA follows: TGTGCCACCAATACAGGGGATTCTCCTGAAGCTTTCTTT.

V and J are TRBV24-1 and TRBJ2-5, with TRBD1 identical over 9 bases. CDR3 length equals 12 residues. Germline V gene sequence: CDR1 KGHDR, CDR2 SFDVKD. Trimming cost V 7 bases and J 5 bases; bases outside gene matches: 1. Here the CDR3 reads CATRGQGETQYF. CDR3 in DNA: TGTGCCACCAGAGGACAGGGGGAGACCCAGTACTTC.

The rearrangement uses TRBV28 and TRBJ2-1, with 13 bases identical to TRBD2. CDR1 and CDR2 (germline): MDHEN, SYDVKM. The J segment lost 5 bases and the V segment lost 5 bases, leaving 3 bases of the junction unmatched. The CDR3 has 15 residues. The CDR3 spells CASSLGLAGDNEQFF. In DNA form, the CDR3 reads TGTGCCAGCAGTCTCGGACTAGCGGGAGACAATGAGCAGTTCTTC.

The V and J genes are TRBV19 and TRBJ2-2, with TRBD1 identical over 9 bases. The CDR3 sequence is 14 residues long. CDR1 LNHDA and CDR2 SQIVND come from the germline V gene (reference sequence). V shed 5 bases and J 5 bases; nucleotides not matched to a gene: 3. CDR3 bases: TGTGCCAGTAGTCGGACAGGGGTGACCGGGGAGCTGTTTTTT. It codes for CASSRTGVTGELFF.